The clone carrying this TCR beta chain has ten or more counts. The data were taken from a study of neurological immune-mediated disorders. The germline gives CDR1 ENHRY, CDR2 SYGVKD. The CDR3 extends over 13 amino acids. V shed 2 bases and J 12 bases; nucleotides not matched to a gene: 7. TCRdb independently ran MiXCR on the 5' RACE reads; one entry per CDR3 protein. The profile covers 72,000 or so distinct CDR3 sequences, with roughly a sixth appearing a single time and about 16% taken by the ten largest. The chain uses TRBV10-3 and TRBJ1-5; 7 positions agree with TRBD1. The sample was PBMCs. The sequence came from a middle-aged woman in good health. The CDR3: CAISEGTVNYQHF. Here the CDR3 DNA reads TGTGCCATCAGTGAGGGGACAGTCAATTACCAGCATTTT.